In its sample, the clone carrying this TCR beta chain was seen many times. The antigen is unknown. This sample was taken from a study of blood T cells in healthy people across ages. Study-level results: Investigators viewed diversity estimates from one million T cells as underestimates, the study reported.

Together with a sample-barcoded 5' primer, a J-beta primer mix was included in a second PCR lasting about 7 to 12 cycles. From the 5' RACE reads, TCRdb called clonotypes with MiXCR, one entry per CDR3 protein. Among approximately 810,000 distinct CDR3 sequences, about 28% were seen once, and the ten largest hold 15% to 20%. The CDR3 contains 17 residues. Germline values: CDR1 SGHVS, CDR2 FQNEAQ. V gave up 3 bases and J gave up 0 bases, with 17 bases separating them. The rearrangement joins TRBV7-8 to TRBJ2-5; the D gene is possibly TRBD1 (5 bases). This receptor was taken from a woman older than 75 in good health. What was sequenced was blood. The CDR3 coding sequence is TGTGCCAGCAGCTTTAGGAAAGGGGTTGGGGACCAAGAGACCCAGTACTTC. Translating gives CASSFRKGVGDQETQYF.